Sequencing of this T cell receptor (beta chain) was carried out in a study of neurological immune-mediated disorders. Study-level findings and limits: Phylogenetically, 18 of 34 multiple sclerosis patients' repertoires fell into one related-CDR3 cluster, a possible signature. Patients with HTLV-1-associated myelopathy had the highest level of TCR clonal expansion, whereas patients with multiple sclerosis had the lowest level, falling beneath the level found in healthy controls.

This CDR3 is 14 amino acids long. Germline CDR1 is SGHRS and CDR2 is YFSETQ. Trimming pared 5 bases from V and 7 bases from J, leaving 18 bases between. This clonotype was seen ten or more times. Its specificity is not known. The cDNA was generated through 5'RACE incorporating 10-nucleotide random UMIs. TCRdb passed the 5' RACE reads through MiXCR, listing each CDR3 protein once. The sample has approximately 20,000 distinct CDR3 sequences, about 2.5% seen once. The sequenced material came from PBMCs. The chain combines TRBV5-1 with TRBJ2-5; D is unresolved. The TCR originated in a woman between 18 and 29 years old with multiple sclerosis. This CDR3 is CASRTGSNLGTQYF. Written as DNA, the CDR3 is TGCGCCAGCAGGACGGGCTCTAATCTCGGGACCCAGTACTTC. The variable domain in full, with the rest retrieved from reference TRBV5-1 and TRBJ2-5, is KAGVTQTPRYLIKTRGQQVTLSCSPISGHRSVSWYQQTPGQGLQFLFEYFSETQRNKGNFPGRFSGRQFSNSRSEMNVSTLELGDSALYLCASRTGSNLGTQYFGPGTRLLVL.